The following is a T cell receptor (beta chain) sequence with its context. In its sample, this clone was seen many times. Its antigen is currently not known. The read halts 3 residues ahead of the CDR3 end, with the missing end drawn from the germline J gene. From its cysteine to its phenylalanine, the CDR3 spans 15 amino acids. Part of the CDR3 DNA is given, 36 bases translated from base 1. Ends trimmed: V by 3 bases, J by 2 bases; bases unmatched to a gene: 2. Based on the germline V gene, the CDR1 and CDR2 sequences are KGHSH and LQKENI. The data stem from a study of T cell clonality in common variable immunodeficiency (dated by TCRdb to 2015 to 2017). CVID was diagnosed by standard criteria: serum IgG, IgA and/or IgM reduced below normal range, plus specific antibody deficiency. The CVID group comprised 45 or so subjects, 15 or so female and about 29 male, aged roughly 8 to 65 years with a mean age of approximately 42. Most of the CVID patients and most of the healthy controls were of Caucasian heritage. At the time of study participation, every CVID subject had been on replacement immunoglobulin therapy for at least one year. No CVID subject was ill or taking immunomodulatory or immunosuppressive medication when blood was collected. Heparinized peripheral whole blood samples of about 4.5 to 8.5 ml were obtained from each donor. Genomic DNA from adults with common variable immune deficiency (CVID) and from healthy adult controls was the source for sequencing TCRbeta CDR3 repertoires. To isolate peripheral blood mononuclear cells, diluted blood was subjected to density centrifugation over Hypaque 1077 or Ficoll-Paque. Genomic DNA was obtained from unsorted mononuclear cells using either Qiagen column purification or a centrifugation-based method.

For sequencing input, CVID and control samples contributed equivalent amounts of genomic DNA. For every sample, a 60 bp segment covering the rearranged TCRbeta CDR3 region was amplified and then sequenced. The immunoSEQ assay, a bias-corrected multiplex PCR combined with high-throughput sequencing, was used to amplify TCRbeta. On the authors' methods: Each unique nucleotide sequence was treated as a clone and annotated with V, D and J genes, copy number and frequency. Sequences were labeled productive if in frame, and non-productive if out of frame or containing stop codons. As previously described, clonality was calculated on the basis of Shannon's entropy. The predicted amino acid sequences of productive clones were used to derive the mean CDR3 Kyte-Doolittle hydropathy. The R hclust function was used to hierarchically cluster scaled V gene usage with Manhattan distance and complete linkage. Sharing of clones by CDR3 amino acid sequence was evaluated by resampling 12 repertoires per group over 100 rounds. The repertoires were searched for some 70 published EBV-specific TCRbeta sequences and some 230 published CMV-specific TCRbeta sequences. After two CVID samples that produced fewer than 10,000 sequences were dropped from the analysis, 42 CVID repertoires remained. Entries here come from immuneACCESS through TCRdb and include only in-frame sequences with V and J called. Some clones fail to appear in such tables; in the studies checked, an unresolved V gene covers under half of the shortfall, and the cause of the remainder is unknown. V, J and clone size were drawn from that table, and D and trimming were deduced from the DNA. This sample was tabulated with almost 20,000 clones, among which there are no singletons. The top ten constitute about 2.5% of the sample.

General findings and caveats noted by the study authors: Compared with healthy controls, CVID subjects showed increased TCRbeta clonality (t-test p = 0.018), a feature most characteristic of about a third of subjects. According to the authors, finding the cause of the higher clonality in CVID would require sequencing the repertoires of T cell subpopulations. CVID subjects shared fewer TCRbeta clones with each other than healthy controls did (p < 0.0001). Patient heterogeneity within the CVID cohort put limits on correlating repertoire features with clinical complications. Fewer deletions and N-nucleotide insertions were reportedly observed in CVID TCRbeta sequences, and highly modified clones with 13 or more V deletions were reportedly absent from CVID TCRbeta sequences. Even though DNA input was equal, the average per sample came to 80,000 to 100,000 unique sequences for controls compared with some 29,000 for CVID samples.

The sequence was collected from a human donor with common variable immunodeficiency. The rearranged chain carries TRBV18 and TRBJ2-1, and 9 bases in between align with TRBD2. Material: peripheral blood mononuclear cells. CDR3 region: CASSPLAGPYNEQFF. CDR3 DNA (partial): TGTGCCAGCTCACCTCTAGCGGGACCCTACAATGAG.